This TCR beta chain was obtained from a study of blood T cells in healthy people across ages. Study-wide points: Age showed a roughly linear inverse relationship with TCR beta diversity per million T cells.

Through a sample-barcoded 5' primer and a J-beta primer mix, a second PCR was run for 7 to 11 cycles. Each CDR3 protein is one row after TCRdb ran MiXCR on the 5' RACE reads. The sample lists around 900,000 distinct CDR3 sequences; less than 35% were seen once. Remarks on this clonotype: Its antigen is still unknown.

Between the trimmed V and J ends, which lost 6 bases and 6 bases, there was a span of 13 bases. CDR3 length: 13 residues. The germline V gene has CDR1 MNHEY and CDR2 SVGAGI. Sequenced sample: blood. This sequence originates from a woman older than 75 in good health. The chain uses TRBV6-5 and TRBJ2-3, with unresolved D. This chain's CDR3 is CASRLTLGDTQYF. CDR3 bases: TGTGCCAGCAGACTAACCCTCGGCGATACGCAGTATTTT.